This note documents a single T cell receptor (beta chain) sequence. Its target is not known. MiXCR was run by TCRdb on the 5' RACE reads, yielding one entry per CDR3 protein. The sample lists about 560,000 distinct CDR3 sequences, 15% to 20% seen once, with just over 8% in the top ten. This record belongs to a study of T-cell memory formation after mild COVID-19. Overall study results and limits: CD4/CD8 balance held among clones contracting day 15 to 85, and later expanders leaned CD4+. Shrinking CD4+ clones were chiefly CM and EM; CD8+ ones were chiefly EMRA.

Sequenced sample: PBMCs or a T cell subset sorted from them (not recorded which). This sequence originates from an adult woman who had mild COVID-19 (a few samples of this study predate the infection). Cell type and time point are not known.

CDR3 protein: CASSSEGTHEQFF. The CDR3 region has the DNA TGTGCCAGCAGCAGTGAGGGTACCCATGAGCAGTTCTTC. The chain carries TRBV7-9 and TRBJ2-1; TRBD2 is a possible D gene (5 bases). Trimming cost V 5 bases and J 8 bases, with 13 bases left between them. Germline CDR1 reads SEHNR; CDR2 reads FQNEAQ (reference sequence). The CDR3 is 13 residues long.